Shown below are 30 T cell receptor beta chains from a single sample sequenced in a study of CD8 T cells in ankylosing spondylitis. TCRdb itself ran the 5' RACE reads through MiXCR, one entry per CDR3 protein. This table has around 450,000 distinct CDR3 sequences, more than 25% appearing once. Overall study findings and caveats: For ankylosing spondylitis blood, a TCR beta motif of about eight highly homologous variants appeared characteristic.

These receptors lack a known antigen. The sample consisted of blood, either unsorted or a sorted T cell fraction (not recorded which). Every receptor here comes from a male donor with ankylosing spondylitis.

The chain combines TRBV12-3 or TRBV12-4 with TRBJ2-2, with D possibly matching TRBD2 (5 bases). The ends were cut back, 8 bases at V and 4 bases at J, with 14 bases in the middle. This CDR3 is built from 14 residues. Here the CDR3 DNA reads TGTGCCAGCGGAAGGAGGTTCGGCACCGGGGAGCTGTTTTTT. Amino acids: CASGRRFGTGELFF.

The V gene is TRBV19, the J gene TRBJ2-3; 10 bases align to TRBD2. Germline V lookup: CDR1 LNHDA, CDR2 SQIVND (reference sequence). The CDR3 runs 15 residues. V was pared by 5 bases and J by 6 bases, with 8 bases of the junction left unmatched. Written as DNA, the CDR3 is TGTGCCAGTAGTTTAATAGCGGGAGGCAGGGATACGCAGTATTTT. It specifies CASSLIAGGRDTQYF.

This clonotype came up a few times. The V and J genes are TRBV20-1 and TRBJ2-3; 7 bases are shared with TRBD1. This CDR3 is built from 18 residues. CDR1 and CDR2 (germline): DFQATT, SNEGSKA (reference sequence). V dropped 5 bases and J dropped 3; count of bases not matched to a gene: 20. DNA for the CDR3: TGCAGTGCTTCCCCAACGGGTAACGGCAGGGGGTTAACAGATACGCAGTATTTT. Protein: CSASPTGNGRGLTDTQYF.

The gene calls are TRBV5-1 and TRBJ1-4, with a possible D match to TRBD1 (6 bases). Germline lookup yields CDR1 SGHRS and CDR2 YFSETQ. Trimming shortened V by 0 bases and J by 7 bases, and 13 bases separated the two germline ends. CDR3 length equals 15 residues. The CDR3 here is CASSLAGVQGEKLFF. The CDR3 DNA sequence: TGCGCCAGCAGCTTGGCAGGGGTGCAGGGTGAAAAACTGTTTTTT.

The chain links TRBV20-1 to TRBJ2-6; maybe TRBD1 (5 bases). Germline V gene lookup returns CDR1 DFQATT and CDR2 SNEGSKA (reference sequence). The V and J ends lost 5 bases and 1 base respectively, with 9 bases between them. The CDR3 has 14 amino acids. CDR3 loop: CSAEQVSGANVLTF. The CDR3 nucleotides are TGCAGTGCTGAACAGGTTTCTGGGGCCAACGTCCTGACTTTC.

V usage is TRBV10-3 and J usage is TRBJ2-1, with unresolved D. Trimming shortened V by 3 bases and J by 10 bases, and 16 bases separated the two germline ends. Germline V lookup: CDR1 ENHRY, CDR2 SYGVKD. The CDR3 is 14 residues long. The CDR3 bases are TGTGCCATCAGTGACCTCGCACCCCTTGGGGAGCAGTTCTTC. Its translation is CAISDLAPLGEQFF.

The chain joins TRBV7-7 to TRBJ2-1, with TRBD2 matching over 9 bases. Per the germline V gene, CDR1 is SSHAT and CDR2 is FNYEAQ (reference sequence). The CDR3 runs 18 residues. J gave up 9 bases and V 5 bases, and 20 bases lay outside the gene matches. The CDR3 reads CASSPDLIGVAGAGEQFF. CDR3 in DNA: TGTGCCAGCAGCCCGGACCTCATAGGGGTAGCGGGAGCGGGTGAGCAGTTCTTC.

A few counts support this clonotype. V gene TRBV5-1 combines with J gene TRBJ2-6, with D uncertain. The CDR3 consists of 14 residues. Trimming took 4 bases from V and 2 from J, leaving 7 bases between them. Germline CDR1 SGHRS, CDR2 YFSETQ. The DNA of the CDR3 is TGCGCCAGCAGCCAGTCCCCTGGGGCCAACGTCCTGACTTTC. Translated: CASSQSPGANVLTF.

The chain uses TRBV5-1 and TRBJ2-2; 7 bases agree with TRBD1. With 3 bases clipped from V and 1 base from J, the junction kept 3 bases outside the gene matches. This CDR3 is built from 15 residues. Per the germline V gene, CDR1 is SGHRS and CDR2 is YFSETQ. The CDR3 sequence is CASSSGTENTGELFF. CDR3 nucleotide sequence: TGCGCCAGCAGCTCGGGGACAGAGAACACCGGGGAGCTGTTTTTT.

The V gene is TRBV28, the J gene TRBJ1-1, with 9 bases identical to TRBD1. The CDR3 is made up of 15 amino acids. J lost 4 bases, V lost 6 bases, and 9 bases had no gene match. In germline, CDR1 is MDHEN, CDR2 SYDVKM. The CDR3 DNA is TGTGCCAGCAGGACACAGGGGGCTCTCGGCACTGAAGCTTTCTTT. Amino acids: CASRTQGALGTEAFF.

The chain recombines TRBV6-4 with TRBJ1-5; TRBD1 matches at 9 bases. V dropped 7 bases and J dropped 4; count of bases not matched to a gene: 8. Germline V gene sequence: CDR1 MRHNA, CDR2 SNTAGT. The length of the CDR3 is 15 residues. The CDR3 DNA reads TGTGCCAGCACGGGGACAGGGCCGAGAAATCAGCCCCAGCATTTT. Translation: CASTGTGPRNQPQHF.

The rearrangement links TRBV7-9 to TRBJ2-7, with D perhaps TRBD2 (7 bases). The germline gives CDR1 SEHNR, CDR2 FQNEAQ (reference sequence). CDR3 length equals 14 residues. The ends were cut back, 4 bases at V and 1 base at J, with 11 bases in the middle. CDR3 residues: CASSWGGGSYEQYV. CDR3 bases: TGTGCCAGCAGCTGGGGGGGCGGATCCTACGAGCAGTACGTC.

The chain recombines TRBV5-1 with TRBJ2-1; 13 nucleotides match TRBD2. CDR3 length: 17 amino acids. Germline loops: CDR1 SGHRS, CDR2 YFSETQ. Losses at the gene ends were 2 bases for V and 5 bases for J; bases not matched to a gene: 7. The DNA for the CDR3 is TGCGCCAGCAGCTTAGGGACTAGCGGGAATCTCGACAATGAGCAGTTCTTC. The encoded protein is CASSLGTSGNLDNEQFF.

This rearrangement joins TRBV7-2 to TRBJ2-3; D may match TRBD1 or TRBD2 (7 bases each). CDR3 length: 14 residues. The V end lost 7 bases, the J end lost 5 bases, and 16 bases lay between the germline ends. CDR1 is SGHTA, CDR2 FQGNSA, per germline. The CDR3 sequence is CASTQGGAIDTQYF. Here the CDR3 DNA reads TGTGCCAGCACCCAGGGGGGGGCGATAGATACGCAGTATTTT.

The sample holds a few counts of this clonotype. The genes are TRBV2 and TRBJ2-5; TRBD1 agrees at 7 bases. This CDR3 spans 16 amino acids. The germline V gene encodes CDR1 SNHLY and CDR2 FYNNEI. The J segment lost 4 bases and the V segment lost 4 bases, leaving 12 bases of the junction unmatched. CDR3 sequence reads: CASSGGQGVFGETQYF. In DNA form, the CDR3 reads TGTGCCAGCAGTGGGGGCCAGGGGGTTTTTGGAGAGACCCAGTACTTC.

This clonotype was picked up a small number of times. The CDR3 DNA reads TGTGCCAGCAGCTTAGAGAGGAGTGGTGAAGCTTTCTTT. It translates to CASSLERSGEAFF. The chain combines TRBV11-2 with TRBJ1-1, with no clear D. CDR3 length equals 13 residues. CDR1 SGHAT and CDR2 FQNNGV come from the germline V gene. Trimming took off 0 bases at V and 7 bases at J, with 9 bases between the two ends. Drawing the rest from reference TRBV11-2 and TRBJ1-1, the complete variable domain is EAGVAQSPRYKIIEKRQSVAFWCNPISGHATLYWYQQILGQGPKLLIQFQNNGVVDDSQLPKDRFSAERLKGVDSTLKIQPAKLEDSAVYLCASSLERSGEAFFGQGTRLTVV.

The V gene is TRBV7-9, the J gene TRBJ1-6; 8 bases fit TRBD1. The CDR3 has 15 amino acids. Germline V lookup: CDR1 SEHNR, CDR2 FQNEAQ (reference sequence). V lost 5 bases, J lost 10 bases, and 10 bases stayed unmatched. This CDR3 is CASSREDREGSPLHF. The CDR3 DNA sequence: TGTGCCAGCAGCCGCGAGGACAGGGAAGGATCACCCCTCCACTTT. The full variable domain, rest sourced from reference TRBV7-9 and TRBJ1-6, is DTGVSQNPRHKITKRGQNVTFRCDPISEHNRLYWYRQTLGQGPEFLTYFQNEAQLEKSRLLSDRFSAERPKGSFSTLEIQRTEQGDSAMYLCASSREDREGSPLHFGNGTRLTVT.

The chain recombines TRBV29-1 with TRBJ2-1; D might be TRBD2 (6 bases). The germline CDR1 and CDR2 sequences are SQVTM and ANQGSEA. The ends were cut back, 4 bases at V and 8 bases at J, with 15 bases in the middle. The CDR3 has 13 amino acids. The DNA of the CDR3 is TGCAGCGTTGCGGAGGGATCGGGCCATGAGCAGTTCTTC. It codes for CSVAEGSGHEQFF.

This clonotype was detected a few times. The chain uses TRBV7-9 and TRBJ2-1; D is unresolved. This CDR3 region has 15 residues. Trimming cost V 2 bases and J 6 bases, with 14 bases left between them. The germline CDR1 and CDR2 sequences are SEHNR and FQNEAQ (reference sequence). The CDR3 is CASSLSAAAANEQFF. The CDR3 DNA reads TGTGCCAGCAGCTTATCGGCGGCTGCAGCCAATGAGCAGTTCTTC.

This clonotype appeared a few times. The V call is TRBV7-8, the J call TRBJ2-1; D is unresolved. Germline CDR1 and CDR2: SGHVS and FQNEAQ. V was shortened by 1 base and J by 5 bases, with 6 bases between the two germline ends. This CDR3 region has 13 residues. CDR3 DNA sequence: TGTGCCAGCAGCTTAGGGATGGACAATGAGCAGTTCTTC. This codes for CASSLGMDNEQFF.

The chain employs TRBV20-1 and TRBJ2-1; no clear D. Germline assignment: CDR1 DFQATT and CDR2 SNEGSKA (reference sequence). The V and J ends lost 6 bases and 4 bases respectively, with 16 bases between them. The CDR3 totals 14 residues. The CDR3 coding sequence is TGCAGTGCCCGAACTCCTACAACTTACAATGAGCAGTTCTTC. Protein: CSARTPTTYNEQFF.

The V and J genes are TRBV24-1 and TRBJ2-2, with TRBD1 matching 7 bases. Looked up from germline, CDR1 is KGHDR and CDR2 is SFDVKD. Germline trimming cut 4 bases from V and 1 base from J; bases unmatched to any gene: 2. This CDR3 has 15 amino acids. The DNA for the CDR3 is TGTGCCACCAGTGAAGGGACAGAGAACACCGGGGAGCTGTTTTTT. Protein product: CATSEGTENTGELFF.

V gene TRBV7-9 combines with J gene TRBJ1-6, with D perhaps TRBD1 (5 bases). V was pared by 0 bases and J by 10 bases, with 13 bases between. CDR3 length equals 15 residues. Germline lookup yields CDR1 SEHNR and CDR2 FQNEAQ (reference sequence). CDR3 region: CASSLADPRGSPLHF. CDR3 DNA: TGTGCCAGCAGCTTAGCAGATCCGCGGGGGTCACCCCTCCACTTT.

The V and J genes are TRBV10-3 and TRBJ1-3; possible D gene TRBD1, 5 bases. CDR3 size: 16 residues. In germline, CDR1 is ENHRY, CDR2 SYGVKD. Trimming took off 3 bases at V and 3 bases at J, with 15 bases between the two ends. Here the CDR3 DNA reads TGTGCCATCAGTGAACGCACAGGACTCGGTGGAAACACCATATATTTT. Protein sequence: CAISERTGLGGNTIYF.

This clonotype appeared a few times. The chain uses TRBV20-1 and TRBJ1-5; TRBD1 might be the D (5 bases). CDR1 and CDR2 (germline): DFQATT, SNEGSKA (reference sequence). V dropped 5 bases and J dropped 3 bases, with 11 bases sitting between them. CDR3 length: 13 amino acids. CDR3 DNA: TGCAGTGCTCAGGACACCCTCAATCAGCCCCAGCATTTT. Protein product: CSAQDTLNQPQHF.

The rearrangement links TRBV5-6 to TRBJ2-6; D not certain. Germline CDR1 is SGHDT and CDR2 is YYEEEE. V lost 3 bases, J lost 2 bases, and 6 bases lay in between. CDR3 length equals 14 residues. The CDR3 reads CASSYNPGANVLTF. In DNA, the CDR3 is TGTGCCAGCAGCTACAACCCTGGGGCCAACGTCCTGACTTTC.

This clonotype was observed at least ten times. The chain recombines TRBV5-1 with TRBJ2-4; a possible D gene is TRBD2 (6 bases). The length of the CDR3 is 17 residues. Germline-derived CDR1 and CDR2 are SGHRS and YFSETQ. V lost 0 bases to trimming and J lost 3 bases, with 16 bases between them. CDR3 protein: CASSLVGEVFGKNIQYF. The CDR3 DNA reads as TGCGCCAGCAGCTTGGTGGGGGAGGTTTTCGGCAAAAACATTCAGTACTTC.

This clonotype was detected only a few times. The CDR3 DNA is TGTGCCAGCAGTGCAAGGGCCGGTCAGCCCCAGCATTTT. Translating gives CASSARAGQPQHF. This chain uses TRBV2 with TRBJ1-5; D ambiguous. V lost 4 bases to trimming and J lost 6 bases, with 10 bases between them. Germline-derived CDR1 and CDR2 are SNHLY and FYNNEI. This CDR3 has 13 residues. The full variable domain, with the rest looked up from reference TRBV2 and TRBJ1-5, is EPEVTQTPSHQVTQMGQEVILRCVPISNHLYFYWYRQILGQKVEFLVSFYNNEISEKSEIFDDQFSVERPDGSNFTLKIRSTKLEDSAMYFCASSARAGQPQHFGDGTRLSIL.

The table lists this clonotype with a few counts. V usage is TRBV18 and J usage is TRBJ2-3, with 8 positions matching TRBD2. CDR1 and CDR2 (germline): KGHSH, LQKENI. V dropped 6 bases and J dropped 4; count of bases not matched to a gene: 6. The CDR3 covers 14 residues. This CDR3 is CASSIAGTPDTQYF. In DNA form, the CDR3 reads TGTGCCAGCTCTATAGCGGGAACGCCAGATACGCAGTATTTT.

Only a few counts were recorded for this clonotype. The chain uses TRBV7-8 and TRBJ2-1, with D possibly being TRBD1 or TRBD2 (5 bases each). This CDR3 spans 16 amino acids. Germline-derived CDR1 and CDR2 are SGHVS and FQNEAQ. Trimming shortened V by 3 bases and J by 7 bases, and 19 bases separated the two germline ends. The DNA for the CDR3 is TGTGCCAGCAGCTTGAGTTTTAGCGCCAGGGAGAATGAGCAGTTCTTC. The encoded protein is CASSLSFSARENEQFF.